Listed here are 32 T cell receptor beta chains from one sample, sequenced in a study of cytomegalovirus exposure and HLA in healthy donors. Primers: 60 Vbeta forward and 13 Jbeta reverse. Libraries were prepared by immunoSEQ multiplex PCR; TCRdb keeps only in-frame clonotypes and omits some of them. The data hold fewer than 200,000 clones, with approximately 9.5% observed a single time. Specimen: PBMCs. These receptors were collected from a woman aged 25 to 39 in good health and CMV-seropositive.

This clone has a handful of counts. The rearrangement joins TRBV10-2 to TRBJ2-7; 11 bases agree with TRBD2. The CDR3 is 16 residues long. The germline V gene has CDR1 WSHSY and CDR2 SAAADI. Losses at the gene ends were 1 base for V and 4 bases for J; bases not matched to a gene: 6. CDR3 region: CASSELLAGVGYEQYF. CDR3 in DNA: TGCGCCAGCAGTGAGTTACTAGCGGGAGTTGGGTACGAGCAGTACTTC.

This clone was counted between two and nine times. The chain is built from TRBV10-3 and TRBJ2-7; TRBD2 might be the D (6 bases). V lost 4 bases and J lost 6, with 16 bases in between. CDR3 length: 14 amino acids. Germline CDR1 is ENHRY and CDR2 is SYGVKD. As DNA, the CDR3 is TGTGCCATCAGTGTAAACGGGAGAACCTTCGAGCAGTACTTC. This codes for CAISVNGRTFEQYF.

This chain joins TRBV5-6 and TRBJ2-7; perhaps TRBD2 as D (5 bases). Trimming left V 5 bases short and J 5 bases short, with 17 bases between. The CDR3 totals 14 residues. The germline V gene has CDR1 SGHDT and CDR2 YYEEEE. As DNA, the CDR3 is TGTGCCAGCAGATCCGGGAAAGGGTTCAACGAGCAGTACTTC. This sequence encodes CASRSGKGFNEQYF.

This clone was detected only a few times. This chain links TRBV5-1 with TRBJ2-7; D is perhaps TRBD1 (5 bases). Germline V gene data show CDR1 as SGHRS and CDR2 as YFSETQ. Trimming stripped 5 bases from V and 3 bases from J, with 18 bases between. CDR3 size: 15 residues. CDR3 coding DNA: TGCGCCAGCAGTGACCCTTTGGCAGGGTACTACGAGCAGTACTTC. It is translated as CASSDPLAGYYEQYF.

The chain is built from TRBV6-1 and TRBJ2-1; a possible D gene is TRBD1 (5 bases). This CDR3 contains 15 residues. V was pared by 1 base and J by 2 bases, with 9 bases between. Germline V gives CDR1 MNHNS, CDR2 SASEGT. The CDR3 DNA sequence: TGTGCCAGCAGTGAAGATTTGACAGCCTACAATGAGCAGTTCTTC. Protein: CASSEDLTAYNEQFF.

V is TRBV5-1 and J is TRBJ2-3; D not certain. The CDR3 covers 15 residues. Germline-derived CDR1 and CDR2 are SGHRS and YFSETQ. V lost 5 bases to trimming and J lost 4 bases, with 17 bases between them. This chain's CDR3 is CASRPMGSAADTQYF. CDR3 DNA: TGCGCCAGCAGACCGATGGGTAGTGCGGCAGATACGCAGTATTTT.

The chain links TRBV12-5 to TRBJ2-7; 9 bases align to TRBD1. With V trimmed by 7 bases and J by 5 bases, 9 bases remained unmatched. The CDR3 consists of 14 residues. Germline CDR1 is LGHNT and CDR2 is FRNRAP. The chain's CDR3 is CASARGQGANEQYF. CDR3 in DNA: TGTGCTAGTGCCCGGGGACAGGGAGCAAACGAGCAGTACTTC.

This clone was observed at least ten times. This chain joins TRBV21-1 and TRBJ1-2; TRBD1 is the table's D call and was not checked against the DNA. TRBV21-1 is a pseudogene segment. This CDR3 has 13 residues. CDR3 DNA: TGTGCCAGTGCGGGACAGGGAACTTATGGCTACACCTTC. Encoded protein: CASAGQGTYGYTF.

A note on this clone: The junction differs from germline at one of its ends, possibly a read error. The chain combines TRBV15 with TRBJ1-4; possibly TRBD1 for D (5 bases). CDR1 and CDR2 from the germline V gene are LNHNV and YYDKDF (reference sequence). The CDR3 contains 16 residues. The CDR3: CATSGDWTSPTEKLFF. The CDR3 DNA reads as TGTGCCACCAGCGGAGACTGGACATCTCCAACTGAAAAACTGTTTTTT.

The chain employs TRBV29-1 and TRBJ2-7; no clear D. Germline V gene sequence: CDR1 SQVTM, CDR2 ANQGSEA. V was shortened by 4 bases and J by 2 bases, with 15 bases between the two germline ends. There are 14 residues in the CDR3. Here the CDR3 reads CSVVPPGIPYEQYF. CDR3 in DNA: TGCAGCGTTGTCCCCCCGGGTATCCCCTACGAGCAGTACTTC.

Here the CDR3 DNA reads TGCGCCAGCAGCTTGGGACTACGCAATGAGCAGTTCTTC. Its translation is CASSLGLRNEQFF. The chain couples TRBV5-1 to TRBJ2-1; TRBD2 might be the D (5 bases). Germline values: CDR1 SGHRS, CDR2 YFSETQ. The CDR3 totals 13 residues. V was shortened by 0 bases and J by 6 bases, with 7 bases between the two germline ends.

The CDR3 nucleotides are TGTGCCAGCAGGGAAAGTCCCTCTAGCGGGTCCTACAATGAGCAGTTCTTC. It translates to CASRESPSSGSYNEQFF. This sequence joins TRBV9 and TRBJ2-1; 8 positions agree with TRBD2. V shed 5 bases, J shed 1 base, and the junction held 11 bases outside the gene matches. This CDR3 is built from 17 residues. Germline lookup yields CDR1 SGDLS and CDR2 YYNGEE.

The gene calls are TRBV5-1 and TRBJ2-7; TRBD1 aligns across 9 bases. V lost 4 bases, J lost 3 bases, and 11 bases stayed unmatched. CDR3 size: 16 residues. Per the germline V gene, CDR1 is SGHRS and CDR2 is YFSETQ. The CDR3 coding sequence is TGCGCCAGCAGCAGGGGAAGGGACAGGGTGATCTACGAGCAGTACTTC. This codes for CASSRGRDRVIYEQYF.

V gene TRBV30 combines with J gene TRBJ2-2; D not resolved. V gave up 2 bases and J gave up 4 bases, with 8 bases separating them. The CDR3 spans 13 residues. The V gene's germline CDR1 is GTSNPN and CDR2 SVGIG (reference sequence). This chain's CDR3 is CAWSIISTGELFF. The CDR3, as DNA: TGTGCCTGGAGTATTATTTCCACCGGGGAGCTGTTTTTT.

This clone was observed a few times. The CDR3 loop reads CASSSEGTTYEQYF. The CDR3 DNA sequence: TGTGCCAGTAGTTCGGAGGGTACCACCTACGAGCAGTACTTC. The V and J genes are TRBV19 and TRBJ2-7, with a possible D match to TRBD2 (6 bases). The V end was cut by 5 bases, the J end by 2 bases, with 13 bases between. The CDR3 length is 14 residues. From germline, CDR1 is LNHDA and CDR2 SQIVND (reference sequence).

The chain combines TRBV4-1 with TRBJ2-2; 9 bases map to TRBD2. The V gene's germline CDR1 is MGHRA and CDR2 YSYEKL. The CDR3 is made up of 15 amino acids. V was pared by 4 bases and J by 8 bases, with 8 bases of the junction left unmatched. Here the CDR3 reads CASSLGLATGGELFF. The CDR3 DNA sequence: TGCGCCAGCAGCCTGGGACTAGCTACAGGAGGGGAGCTGTTTTTT.

This clone was seen more than once but under ten times. The V call is TRBV11-2, the J call TRBJ2-5; 11 bases align to TRBD1. The trim removed 1 base at V and 3 bases at J, leaving 7 bases unmatched. Germline V gene sequence: CDR1 SGHAT, CDR2 FQNNGV. This CDR3 has 17 amino acids. CDR3 nucleotide sequence: TGTGCCAGCAGCTTAGGGTGGACAGGGGGCTTAGAAGAGACCCAGTACTTC. Its translation: CASSLGWTGGLEETQYF.

This chain joins TRBV2 and TRBJ2-5, with TRBD2 identical over 13 bases. The junction had 16 bases not matched to a gene; V was cut back by 5 bases and J by 4 bases. This CDR3 contains 19 residues. Germline CDR1 is SNHLY and CDR2 is FYNNEI. In DNA, the CDR3 is TGTGCCAGCAGTCTACTCTCTGGGACTAGCGGGAATCGGGCAGAGACCCAGTACTTC. This encodes CASSLLSGTSGNRAETQYF.

The CDR3 DNA reads as TGTGCCAGCTCGTCCCTCGAATATTACCAGGGTAGGGGTGGTCACAATGAGCAGTTCTTC. This codes for CASSSLEYYQGRGGHNEQFF. The rearrangement links TRBV4-2 to TRBJ2-1; perhaps TRBD1 as D (5 bases). This CDR3 spans 20 amino acids. Trimming shortened V by 8 bases and J by 5 bases, and 34 bases separated the two germline ends. Per the germline V gene, CDR1 is LGHNA and CDR2 is YNFKEQ.

This clone was counted only a few times. V usage is TRBV27 and J usage is TRBJ1-1; 10 nucleotides match TRBD1. After removal of 5 bases from V and 11 bases from J, the junction contained 8 bases not matched to a gene. This CDR3 comprises 13 residues. CDR1 and CDR2 (germline): MNHEY, SMNVEV (reference sequence). This chain's CDR3 is CASSPWDRGWAFF. CDR3 coding DNA: TGTGCCAGCAGTCCCTGGGACAGGGGATGGGCTTTCTTT.

V and J are TRBV7-3 and TRBJ2-7; D may be TRBD2 (5 bases). The CDR3 loop spans 15 amino acids. Trimming took off 1 base at V and 6 bases at J, with 16 bases between the two ends. The germline gives CDR1 SGHTA, CDR2 FQGTGA. CDR3 loop: CASSLRGSGGSEQYF. The CDR3 bases are TGTGCCAGCAGCTTAAGAGGGAGCGGCGGGTCCGAGCAGTACTTC.

This rearrangement joins TRBV9 to TRBJ2-1; 7 nucleotides align to TRBD2. CDR1 and CDR2 from the germline V gene are SGDLS and YYNGEE. Trimming at V came to 0 bases and at J to 5 bases, leaving 8 bases not matched to a gene. The CDR3 has 16 amino acids. CDR3 region: CASSVAPYREDNEQFF. As DNA, the CDR3 is TGTGCCAGCAGCGTAGCACCCTACCGGGAGGACAATGAGCAGTTCTTC.

The rearrangement uses TRBV19 and TRBJ2-3, with a weak D call TRBD1 (5 bases). In germline, CDR1 is LNHDA, CDR2 SQIVND (reference sequence). This CDR3 is 14 amino acids long. V lost 9 bases to trimming and J lost 3 bases, with 16 bases between them. The CDR3 bases are TGTGCCAGCCGGTCTCTAAGGGGAACAGATACGCAGTATTTT. Protein sequence: CASRSLRGTDTQYF.

This clone was seen more than once but under ten times. The chain has TRBV19 and TRBJ1-1; 11 bases are a match to TRBD1. Trimming at V came to 4 bases and at J to 5 bases, leaving 9 bases not matched to a gene. Per germline, CDR1 LNHDA and CDR2 SQIVND (reference sequence). The CDR3 has 16 amino acids. The DNA for the CDR3 is TGTGCCAGTAGTACTTCCGGGACAGGGGGGAGAACTGAAGCTTTCTTT. Translating it yields CASSTSGTGGRTEAFF.

This clone was observed a few times. The rearrangement joins TRBV2 to TRBJ2-5; the match to TRBD2 covers 12 bases. CDR3 length: 14 amino acids. Trimming took 4 bases from V and 5 from J; bases not matched to a gene: 2. Germline V CDR1 and CDR2: SNHLY, FYNNEI. This chain's CDR3 is CASSVTSGSETQYF. DNA for the CDR3: TGTGCCAGCAGTGTGACTAGCGGGAGTGAGACCCAGTACTTC.

This clone was counted a few times. The V and J genes are TRBV7-9 and TRBJ2-7; 7 nucleotides align to TRBD2. The CDR3 has 14 amino acids. Germline V lookup: CDR1 SEHNR, CDR2 FQNEAQ (reference sequence). Germline trimming cut 3 bases from V and 2 bases from J; bases unmatched to any gene: 4. The CDR3 loop reads CASSFGRHTYEQYF. CDR3 nucleotides: TGTGCCAGCAGCTTCGGGAGGCATACCTACGAGCAGTACTTC.

The rearrangement joins TRBV6-1 to TRBJ2-3; no definite D call. Trimming stripped 3 bases from V and 0 bases from J, with 7 bases between. The length of the CDR3 is 14 residues. Germline V gene data show CDR1 as MNHNS and CDR2 as SASEGT. Here the CDR3 reads CASSERRSTDTQYF. CDR3 bases: TGTGCCAGCAGTGAGAGGAGAAGCACAGATACGCAGTATTTT.

The chain combines TRBV11-2 with TRBJ2-7; maybe TRBD2 (5 bases). The germline CDR1 and CDR2 sequences are SGHAT and FQNNGV. The length of the CDR3 is 16 residues. Trimming removed 3 bases at V and 2 bases at J, with 17 bases between. The CDR3 DNA is TGTGCCAGCAGCTTCGCCGAAGGGAGCGTCCCCTACGAGCAGTACTTC. Amino acids: CASSFAEGSVPYEQYF.

The gene calls are TRBV6-5 and TRBJ1-2, with TRBD1 identical over 10 bases. Germline CDR1 MNHEY, CDR2 SVGAGI. The CDR3 loop spans 15 amino acids. V shed 5 bases, J shed 7 bases, and the junction held 10 bases outside the gene matches. CDR3 in amino acids: CASSPPGTGVFGYTF. CDR3 coding DNA: TGTGCCAGCAGTCCCCCAGGGACAGGGGTTTTTGGCTACACCTTC.

This clone was seen only a few times. The rearrangement uses TRBV7-3 and TRBJ2-1; D possibly corresponds to TRBD2 (6 bases). The CDR3 is 16 residues long. The V end was cut by 3 bases, the J end by 0 bases, with 12 bases between. CDR1 SGHTA and CDR2 FQGTGA come from the germline V gene. CDR3 residues: CASSLGGWVSYNEQFF. The CDR3 DNA sequence: TGTGCCAGCAGCTTGGGAGGTTGGGTCTCCTACAATGAGCAGTTCTTC.

This clone was picked up a small number of times. V is TRBV5-1 and J is TRBJ1-3; D possibly corresponds to TRBD1 (6 bases). The CDR3 totals 15 residues. Germline V gene sequence: CDR1 SGHRS, CDR2 YFSETQ. The V gene lost 5 bases and the J gene lost 0 bases, with 12 bases spanning the gap. CDR3 protein: CASSRGQSSGNTIYF. The CDR3 DNA sequence: TGCGCCAGCAGTAGGGGACAAAGCTCTGGAAACACCATATATTTT.

This clone showed up just a few times. This chain links TRBV19 with TRBJ2-2, with D hard to call. Trimming stripped 5 bases from V and 6 bases from J, with 7 bases between. This CDR3 comprises 12 residues. The germline gives CDR1 LNHDA, CDR2 SQIVND (reference sequence). The CDR3 nucleotides are TGTGCCAGTAGTTGGCCTGCCGGGGAGCTGTTTTTT. It yields the protein CASSWPAGELFF.